This entry is about one T cell receptor beta chain. Germline values: CDR1 SEHNR, CDR2 FQNEAQ (reference sequence). The CDR3 has 14 amino acids. Trimming cost V 0 bases and J 4 bases, with 10 bases left between them. Each CDR3 protein gets one entry after TCRdb re-called the RT-PCR reads with MiXCR. The data show about 700,000 distinct CDR3 sequences, 14% seen once. The gene calls are TRBV7-9 and TRBJ2-7, with a tentative D call TRBD2 (6 bases). The clonotype comes from a female donor in good health, serving as a healthy control. The specimen was memory CD4+ T cells from blood. The CDR3 here is CASSLAPRGYEQYF. DNA of the CDR3: TGTGCCAGCAGCTTAGCCCCTCGGGGGTACGAGCAGTACTTC.